This TCR beta chain was recorded in a study of shared clonotypes between healthy human individuals. Points from the study as a whole: Some naive CD4 clonotypes, roughly 5%, turned up in common across a few donors.

This clone has more than one count but fewer than ten. The antigen remains undetermined. Repertoires were generated with immunoSEQ multiplex PCR, while TCRdb's copy carries only in-frame clones and drops some. The profile covers some 1,100,000 clones, with 75% to 85% appearing a single time and 0.52% taken by the ten largest. The V gene lost 6 bases and the J gene lost 2 bases, with 16 bases spanning the gap. Germline CDR1 reads MDHEN; CDR2 reads SYDVKM. The CDR3 length is 15 residues. The sequence came from a man aged 18 to 35 in good health. Some clones in this sample may be carry-over from other donors' samples. The material sequenced was memory CD4+ T cells from PBMCs. The subset is: CD45RA-negative fraction. The gene calls are TRBV28 and TRBJ1-1; weak D call: TRBD1 (6 bases). As DNA, the CDR3 is TGTGCCAGCAGCCCGTTCTGGACAGTAAACACTGAAGCTTTCTTT. Translation gives CASSPFWTVNTEAFF.